This T cell receptor (beta chain) is drawn from a study of human T cells and chemical hapten exposure (dated by TCRdb to about 2021). Looking at the study overall: For sensitization, 2% DPC in acetone was applied to a roughly 2 cm by roughly 2 cm area of upper inner arm skin. Libraries were combined into a pool for sequencing, and differences in TCR yield between samples came mainly from small differences in library volumes within the pool. Patch testing on the upper back used Finn chambers containing 0.01% DPC, with scoring done after 6 days according to International Contact Dermatitis Research Group standards. Throughout the study period of 20 to 30 weeks, patients also received therapeutic DPC doses to the scalp every week. The mostly female patient cohort included alopecia areata with under or over 50% scalp involvement, alopecia totalis and alopecia universalis. Peripheral blood TCR repertoire changes were tracked in vivo in alopecia patients during primary and secondary sensitization to the hapten diphenylcyclopropenone (DPC). Nearly 30 alopecia patients gave blood for TCR sequencing at one to four time points (pre-sensitization, 2, 6 and 24 weeks). Blood was sampled from patients pre-sensitization (week 0) and at 2, 6 and about 24 weeks after DPC sensitization. The full study reports these points: A positive correlation was found between the number of PT1 expanded TCRs and patch test score, with significance reached at thresholds 8, 16 and 32 but not 4. Expanded TCRs formed significantly more large CDR3 similarity clusters than pre-sensitization or healthy control sets, consistent with antigen-driven responses. Because every patient had alopecia, a presumed autoimmune disease, the patients' immune response might differ from that of healthy individuals. After repeated subsampling, changes were observed in the strength of the expansion versus patch-test correlation and in the threshold at which the correlation became significant. DPC sensitization did not change the number of TCRs with a frequency above 1 in 1000, and there was no evidence of changes in global repertoire structure.

From the cysteine through the phenylalanine, the CDR3 covers 14 amino acids. Only the CDR3 part of the read is kept: 42 bases, read in frame from the first base. Here V drops 5 bases and J drops 3 bases, and the junction holds 3 bases not matched to any gene. The time point tag for this specimen amounts to: pre-sensitization, week 0. The meaning of the sample's treatment or condition label: therapeutic diphenylcyclopropenone sensitization with weekly scalp DPC. At every patch-test visit, the blood draw took place before the patch test was put on. Patients were eligible if aged 18 to 70, diagnosed with alopecia and judged suitable for DPC therapy, and pregnant patients were excluded. Total RNA was extracted from unfractionated whole blood collected in Tempus Blood RNA tubes. This clonotype has a handful of counts. Which antigen it targets is not known. Per-nucleotide qualities are absent, and no much larger clonotype sits a single base away.

Libraries were built with RACE. The listed sequencing device is NextSeq 500. Library preparation attached unique molecular identifiers to individual cDNA molecules for quantitative, reproducible TCR counting. From each blood RNA sample, both TCR alpha and TCR beta chains were sequenced. Concerning the study's data processing: The median number of TCRs per sample was roughly 98,000, ranging from roughly 20,000 to 700,000. V, J and CDR3 annotation of the TCR reads was performed with the Decombinator software suite. For the PS versus PT1 abundance plots, all samples were subsampled to the same number of TCRs (28,000). Expanded TCRs were defined as absent before sensitization and observed at least eight times at the 2-week time point. Clones were called with MiXCR by TCRdb after fastp trimmed the public reads at Q25, and only in-frame beta chains were retained. Records with the same CDR3 protein are collapsed into one entry carrying the most frequent genes and DNA. The V and J calls and clone size come from TCRdb's table, not from the authors' own analysis. In all, the sample holds 300,000 to 450,000 distinct CDR3 sequences, and around 5.5% of those were seen once. The biggest ten clones account for around 8.6% of the sample.

This clonotype originated in a young woman with alopecia areata. Some clones in this sample may be carry-over from other donors' samples. The sequence links TRBV12-3 or TRBV12-4 to TRBJ2-7, with TRBD1 identical over 11 junction bases. This specimen consisted of whole blood, obtained in connection with sensitization to the hapten diphenylcyclopropenone (DPC). The CDR3 protein is CASSAGTGGYEQYF. The DNA sequence is given as TGTGCCAGCAGTGCCGGGACAGGGGGCTACGAGCAGTACTTC.